This T cell receptor (beta chain) was recovered during a study of cytomegalovirus exposure and HLA in healthy donors. This clone showed up just once. The antigen remains unidentified. Sequenced by immunoSEQ multiplex PCR; TCRdb stores in-frame clones only, minus some. The table has about 360,000 clones, 75% to 90% seen once. The validation cohort, a group of more than 100 subjects, included the donors and was separate from the roughly 670-subject first cohort. The CDR3 totals 15 residues. V was pared by 4 bases and J by 1 base, with 6 bases of the junction left unmatched. Germline-derived CDR1 and CDR2 are SGDLS and YYNGEE. General study results and limits: A few of the chains that were CMV-associated were confirmed in vitro to be specific for CMV antigens. The study labeled 164 TCR beta chains cytomegalovirus-associated. Cytomegalovirus status, reportedly, was diagnosed with high specificity and sensitivity by the classifier.

The specimen was PBMCs. The TCR comes from a young woman in good health and CMV-seronegative. The rearrangement joins TRBV9 to TRBJ2-7; 9 nucleotides agree with TRBD1. The CDR3 nucleotides read TGTGCCAGCAGCCCCCGGGACAGGGAGTCCTACGAGCAGTACTTC. This gives the protein CASSPRDRESYEQYF.